This T cell receptor (beta chain) was captured in a study of blood T cell repertoires in COVID-19. Study at large: Sample material is recorded as cDNA or gDNA derived from T cells, B-cell-depleted T cells, or PBMCs.

The authors' processing: Estimates of nucleated cell counts were drawn from the amplification of reference gene primers. The repertoire was sequenced with immunoSEQ multiplex PCR; TCRdb's copy has only in-frame clones and lacks some. D and trimming were read from the DNA, whereas the V and J calls and clone size are those reported in that table. The top ten clones hold approximately 40% of a sample with 30,000 to 40,000 clones, 85% to 90% of them seen once. V gave up 6 bases and J gave up 0 bases, with 11 bases separating them. CDR1 and CDR2 from the germline V gene are KGHSH and LQKENI. This CDR3 is 14 amino acids long.

The material sequenced was peripheral blood. The V gene is TRBV18, the J gene TRBJ1-1; no definite D call. This TCR was recovered from a man in his 60s with active or convalescent COVID-19. The CDR3 loop is CASSSQALNTEAFF. The CDR3 nucleotides are TGTGCCAGCTCCTCCCAGGCCCTGAACACTGAAGCTTTCTTT.